The next 19 T cell receptor beta chains were all read from a single sample in a study of T cells after yellow fever vaccination (dated by TCRdb to about 2019). Reading the label with the study, this specimen's treatment or condition is: live attenuated yellow fever vaccine strain. Library preparation used 5' RACE. The data were produced on an Illumina HiSeq 2500. Using fastp at Q25 and MiXCR, TCRdb reprocessed the public reads and kept productive beta chains. Entries are consolidated by CDR3 protein sequence, retaining the most common genes and DNA. Across this sample there are around 500,000 distinct CDR3 sequences, with 20% to 25% seen only once. The leading ten clones occupy around 16% of the sample. Sample: PBMCs, taken more than 20 days after the first yellow fever vaccination. The receptors were gathered from a man aged 18-30 years who received the YFV17D yellow fever vaccine.

This chain connects TRBV7-1 to TRBJ2-5, with TRBD2 identical over 15 bases. Being an ORF, TRBV7-1 has a function that is uncertain. The CDR3 is 20 residues long. After removal of 6 bases from V and 1 base from J, the junction contained 15 bases not matched to a gene. CDR3 sequence: CASSSIPGTSGGSSQETQYF. The CDR3 region has the DNA TGTGCCAGCAGTTCAATACCCGGGACTAGCGGGGGGTCGTCCCAAGAGACCCAGTACTTC.

The rearrangement joins TRBV7-3 to TRBJ2-2; possibly TRBD1 or TRBD2 for D (5 bases each). Germline CDR1 reads SGHTA; CDR2 reads FQGTGA. V was cut by 4 bases and J by 4 bases, with 10 bases left in between. The CDR3 is made up of 14 amino acids. The CDR3 DNA reads as TGTGCCAGCAGCTCCGGGACGCCCACCGGGGAGCTGTTTTTT. It is translated as CASSSGTPTGELFF.

The V call is TRBV20-1, the J call TRBJ2-7; D remains unclear. From germline, CDR1 is DFQATT and CDR2 SNEGSKA (reference sequence). The CDR3 runs 12 residues. The ends were cut back, 4 bases at V and 2 bases at J, with 9 bases in the middle. The CDR3 region has the DNA TGCAGTGCTATCGGACCAGCCTACGAGCAGTACTTC. It codes for CSAIGPAYEQYF.

Only a few counts were recorded for this clonotype. The J gene is TRBJ2-7, the V gene TRBV9, with 12 bases matching TRBD2. Unmatched junction bases numbered 1, after V lost 3 bases and J lost 3 bases. CDR1 is SGDLS, CDR2 YYNGEE, per germline. This CDR3 spans 14 amino acids. In DNA, the CDR3 is TGTGCCAGCAGCGCGGGACTAGCGGGCTACGAGCAGTACTTC. As protein: CASSAGLAGYEQYF.

Only a few counts were recorded for this clonotype. The J gene is TRBJ2-7, the V gene TRBV5-1, with D possibly TRBD1 on 5 matching bases. The CDR3 contains 16 residues. V gave up 1 base and J gave up 2 bases, with 16 bases separating them. The germline gives CDR1 SGHRS, CDR2 YFSETQ. Here the CDR3 reads CASSLNPGLATYEQYF. CDR3 DNA sequence: TGCGCCAGCAGCTTGAACCCAGGGCTTGCAACCTACGAGCAGTACTTC.

Here the CDR3 DNA reads TGCGCCAGCAGCAGCGGAGGGCTGTACACCGGGGAGCTGTTTTTT. The encoded protein is CASSSGGLYTGELFF. The rearrangement uses TRBV5-1 and TRBJ2-2, with D possibly matching TRBD2 (6 bases). The CDR3 is 15 residues long. V shed 4 bases and J shed 3 bases, with 13 bases lying between them. The V gene's germline CDR1 is SGHRS and CDR2 YFSETQ.

The sample holds a few counts of this clonotype. The chain joins TRBV10-3 to TRBJ2-1, with 10 bases that match TRBD1. CDR1 and CDR2 from the germline V gene are ENHRY and SYGVKD. The CDR3 is made up of 14 amino acids. V dropped 4 bases and J dropped 6; count of bases not matched to a gene: 3. CDR3 loop: CAISAGQGSNEQFF. CDR3 in DNA: TGTGCCATCAGTGCGGGACAGGGGAGCAATGAGCAGTTCTTC.

Worth noting for this clonotype: One end of the junction does not line up with germline, which may come from a read error. The V and J genes are TRBV9 and TRBJ1-1; TRBD1 aligns across 7 bases. CDR3 length: 15 amino acids. CDR1 is SGDLS, CDR2 YYNGEE, per germline. CDR3 region: CASSRQGASNTKAFF. As DNA, the CDR3 is TGTGCCAGCAGCCGACAGGGTGCCTCGAACACTAAAGCTTTCTTT.

This clonotype occurred a few times. This chain joins TRBV12-3 or TRBV12-4 and TRBJ2-2, with D unclear. Trimming stripped 7 bases from V and 12 bases from J, with 12 bases between. This CDR3 has 11 residues. The CDR3 here is CASTFGPQLFF. CDR3 in DNA: TGTGCCAGCACCTTCGGCCCGCAGCTGTTTTTT.

This clonotype appeared a few times. This rearrangement joins TRBV2 to TRBJ2-4, with D unresolved. Trimming took off 0 bases at V and 8 bases at J, with 14 bases between the two ends. Germline CDR1 and CDR2: SNHLY and FYNNEI. This CDR3 is 15 amino acids long. This CDR3 is CASSEARKGADIQYF. The CDR3 nucleotides are TGTGCCAGCAGTGAAGCTCGCAAGGGTGCGGACATTCAGTACTTC.

A few counts support this clonotype. The V gene is TRBV18, the J gene TRBJ2-7; D may correspond to TRBD1 or TRBD2 (5 bases each). Germline CDR1 reads KGHSH; CDR2 reads LQKENI. This CDR3 contains 14 residues. V lost 6 bases and J 6 bases, leaving 18 bases between the germline ends. CDR3 DNA: TGTGCCAGCTCGCCTGACTCGGGACCATTCGAGCAGTACTTC. Its protein is CASSPDSGPFEQYF.

V gene TRBV9 combines with J gene TRBJ2-1; no clear D. The end of the DNA aligns better with TRBJ2-7, so the J call may be wrong. This CDR3 is 13 amino acids long. The germline CDR1 and CDR2 sequences are SGDLS and YYNGEE. The CDR3: CASSVATYNEQYF. In DNA form, the CDR3 reads TGTGCCAGCAGCGTTGCTACCTACAATGAGCAGTACTTC.

The sample holds a few counts of this clonotype. The chain recombines TRBV7-2 with TRBJ2-3; TRBD2 agrees at 10 bases. This CDR3 contains 17 residues. V was clipped by 5 bases and J by 4 bases; unmatched bases: 12. Germline V gene sequence: CDR1 SGHTA, CDR2 FQGNSA. The CDR3 nucleotides read TGTGCCAGCAGCCAGGGGGGTAGCGGGGGGCCCCCAGATACGCAGTATTTT. Translating gives CASSQGGSGGPPDTQYF.

V gene TRBV5-6 combines with J gene TRBJ1-1; perhaps TRBD1 as D (5 bases). Germline-derived CDR1 and CDR2 are SGHDT and YYEEEE. The CDR3 runs 11 residues. The ends were cut back, 0 bases at V and 10 bases at J, with 7 bases in the middle. CDR3 nucleotide sequence: TGTGCCAGCAGCTTGGAAGGGGTAGCTTTCTTT. Amino acids: CASSLEGVAFF. Full variable domain (remainder filled in from reference TRBV5-6 and TRBJ1-1): DAGVTQSPTHLIKTRGQQVTLRCSPKSGHDTVSWYQQALGQGPQFIFQYYEEEERQRGNFPDRFSGHQFPNYSSELNVNALLLGDSALYLCASSLEGVAFFGQGTRLTVV.

The chain has TRBV7-9 and TRBJ2-1; D might be TRBD1 (5 bases). Germline lookup yields CDR1 SEHNR and CDR2 FQNEAQ (reference sequence). This CDR3 spans 13 amino acids. V shed 5 bases and J shed 9 bases, with 14 bases lying between them. The CDR3 protein is CASSPAGKGEQFF. The CDR3 nucleotides read TGTGCCAGCAGCCCTGCAGGGAAGGGTGAGCAGTTCTTC. Combining the CDR3 with reference TRBV7-9 and TRBJ2-1 gives the whole variable domain DTGVSQNPRHKITKRGQNVTFRCDPISEHNRLYWYRQTLGQGPEFLTYFQNEAQLEKSRLLSDRFSAERPKGSFSTLEIQRTEQGDSAMYLCASSPAGKGEQFFGPGTRLTVL.

Turning to this clonotype: At one of its ends the junction is not consistent with the germline gene, which may arise from a read error. The V and J genes are TRBV5-1 and TRBJ1-5; no reliable D call. The CDR3 has 13 residues. The V gene's germline CDR1 is SGHRS and CDR2 YFSETQ. The CDR3 DNA reads as TGCGCCAGCAGCTTGGCGGAGGATCAGCCCCAGCGTTTT. Amino acid sequence: CASSLAEDQPQRF.

This clonotype has a handful of counts. The chain employs TRBV15 and TRBJ1-2; D is unresolved. The CDR3 is made up of 16 amino acids. Germline values: CDR1 LNHNV, CDR2 YYDKDF (reference sequence). V was pared by 0 bases and J by 4 bases, with 15 bases between. In DNA form, the CDR3 reads TGTGCCACCAGCAGAGATCTGGGAGGCCCCTTCTATGGCTACACCTTC. It codes for CATSRDLGGPFYGYTF.

CDR3: CASSYRRKSPLHF. CDR3 in DNA: TGTGCCAGCAGTTACAGACGGAAATCACCCCTCCACTTT. The rearrangement uses TRBV6-6 and TRBJ1-6; D gene unclear. This CDR3 is 13 amino acids long. Germline-derived CDR1 and CDR2 are MNHNY and SVGAGI (reference sequence). The V end was cut by 2 bases, the J end by 10 bases, with 9 bases between.

CDR3 in amino acids: CASSLVGVEDIQYF. The CDR3 DNA reads TGTGCCAGCAGCTTGGTAGGGGTTGAGGACATTCAGTACTTC. The J gene is TRBJ2-4, the V gene TRBV5-5, with D possibly being TRBD1 (5 bases). Trimming removed 0 bases at V and 8 bases at J, with 12 bases between. Germline V CDR1 and CDR2: SGHKS, YYEKEE (reference sequence). The CDR3 runs 14 residues.